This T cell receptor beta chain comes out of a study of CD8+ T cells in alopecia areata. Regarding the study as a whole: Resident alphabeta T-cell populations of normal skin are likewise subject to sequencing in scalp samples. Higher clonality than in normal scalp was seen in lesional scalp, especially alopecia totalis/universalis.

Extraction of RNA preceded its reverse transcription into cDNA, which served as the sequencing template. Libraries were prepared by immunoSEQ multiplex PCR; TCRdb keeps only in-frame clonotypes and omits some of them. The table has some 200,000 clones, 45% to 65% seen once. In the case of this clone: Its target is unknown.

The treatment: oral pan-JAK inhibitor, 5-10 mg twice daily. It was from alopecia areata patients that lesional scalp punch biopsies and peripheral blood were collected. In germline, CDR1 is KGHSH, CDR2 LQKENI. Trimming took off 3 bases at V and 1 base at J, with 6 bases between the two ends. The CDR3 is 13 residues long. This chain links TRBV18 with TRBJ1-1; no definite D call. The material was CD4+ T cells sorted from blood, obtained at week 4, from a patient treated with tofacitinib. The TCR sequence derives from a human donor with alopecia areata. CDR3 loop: CASSPVGNTEAFF. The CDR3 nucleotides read TGTGCCAGCTCACCTGTCGGGAACACTGAAGCTTTCTTT.